The 18 T cell receptor beta chains below all came from one sample that was sequenced in a study of blood T cell repertoires in COVID-19. The data were produced by immunoSEQ multiplex PCR, yet TCRdb's version contains in-frame clones alone and is incomplete. The table has about 200,000 clones, approximately 86% seen once. Sequencing was performed on peripheral blood. The receptors originated from a man aged 55 to 70 with acute or convalescent COVID-19.

This clone has a handful of counts. V usage is TRBV4-1 and J usage is TRBJ1-2; 9 bases align to TRBD1. In germline, CDR1 is MGHRA, CDR2 YSYEKL. The CDR3 runs to 16 residues. Trimming at V came to 1 base and at J to 7 bases, leaving 10 bases not matched to a gene. The CDR3 DNA reads TGCGCCAGCAGCCAAGTCGGGACAGGGACGGGCAGTGGCTACACCTTC. It encodes CASSQVGTGTGSGYTF.

This rearrangement joins TRBV9 to TRBJ2-5; a possible D gene is TRBD2 (5 bases). Trimming removed 0 bases from V and 9 bases from J, with 15 bases in between. Germline V gene sequence: CDR1 SGDLS, CDR2 YYNGEE. The CDR3 runs to 14 residues. This CDR3 reads CASSVGNPRAAQYF. In DNA, the CDR3 is TGTGCCAGCAGCGTAGGCAACCCCCGAGCGGCCCAGTACTTC.

The chain is built from TRBV29-1 and TRBJ2-3; weak D call: TRBD2 (5 bases). The CDR3 runs to 14 residues. The germline gives CDR1 SQVTM, CDR2 ANQGSEA. Deletions cut 7 bases from V and 4 bases from J, with 18 bases between. The CDR3 sequence: CSENGPTSPDTQYF. CDR3 in DNA: TGCAGCGAGAATGGGCCTACTAGTCCAGATACGCAGTATTTT.

The CDR3 nucleotides are TGTGCCAGCAGTGCCTTCGGGACACCATCAACTAATGAAAAACTGTTTTTT. Translated: CASSAFGTPSTNEKLFF. J is TRBJ1-4 and V is TRBV2, with D tentatively TRBD1 (6 bases). Per the germline V gene, CDR1 is SNHLY and CDR2 is FYNNEI. This CDR3 is 17 amino acids long. Trimming took off 4 bases at V and 0 bases at J, with 15 bases between the two ends.

This sequence joins TRBV6-5 and TRBJ1-4; 7 bases line up with TRBD1. Germline CDR1 is MNHEY and CDR2 is SVGAGI. CDR3 length equals 13 residues. V shed 6 bases and J 5 bases; nucleotides not matched to a gene: 3. The CDR3 loop reads CASSSTGNEKLFF. CDR3 in DNA: TGTGCCAGCAGCTCGACAGGGAATGAAAAACTGTTTTTT.

The chain is built from TRBV5-4 and TRBJ2-7; maybe TRBD1 (5 bases). Germline CDR1 SGHNT, CDR2 YYREEE (reference sequence). The CDR3 sequence is 13 residues long. With 1 base removed from V and 3 bases from J, the gap between germline ends came to 8 bases. Here the CDR3 reads CASSLPDNYEQYF. CDR3 DNA: TGTGCCAGCAGCTTGCCGGACAACTACGAGCAGTACTTC.

The chain recombines TRBV6-5 with TRBJ2-3; TRBD2 agrees at 7 bases. V shed 9 bases and J 1 base; nucleotides not matched to a gene: 4. Germline CDR1 is MNHEY and CDR2 is SVGAGI. The CDR3 has 13 residues. CDR3 in amino acids: CASRGGRTDTQYF. CDR3 coding DNA: TGTGCCAGTCGCGGGGGTCGCACAGATACGCAGTATTTT.

This chain connects TRBV3-1 (or the pseudogene TRBV3-2) to TRBJ2-2; 7 positions match TRBD2. Per the germline V gene, CDR1 is LGHDT and CDR2 is YNNKEL (reference sequence). This CDR3 spans 16 amino acids. The junction had 10 bases not matched to a gene; V was cut back by 8 bases and J by 1 base. DNA for the CDR3: TGTGCCAGCCGTTTCTTGGGCGGGGGGAACACCGGGGAGCTGTTTTTT. Protein sequence: CASRFLGGGNTGELFF.

This clone was counted only a few times. The rearrangement uses TRBV30 and TRBJ1-1; 10 bases line up with TRBD1. Germline CDR1 GTSNPN, CDR2 SVGIG (reference sequence). Trimming at V came to 8 bases and at J to 4 bases, leaving 4 bases not matched to a gene. This CDR3 is built from 12 residues. CDR3 nucleotides: TGTGCCGGGGGACAGGGGTTCACTGAAGCTTTCTTT. Protein sequence: CAGGQGFTEAFF.

The chain joins TRBV27 to TRBJ1-4; maybe TRBD1 (5 bases). The CDR3 consists of 14 residues. The V gene lost 1 base and the J gene lost 4 bases, with 7 bases spanning the gap. Germline V CDR1 and CDR2: MNHEY, SMNVEV (reference sequence). The DNA for the CDR3 is TGTGCCAGCAGTTTATGGGGCCTTAATGAAAAACTGTTTTTT. Translated, it gives CASSLWGLNEKLFF.

The rearrangement uses TRBV9 and TRBJ2-1; a possible D gene is TRBD2 (5 bases). Germline CDR1 and CDR2: SGDLS and YYNGEE. V was clipped by 3 bases and J by 6 bases, with 13 bases between them. This CDR3 is 14 amino acids long. CDR3 coding DNA: TGTGCCAGCAGCGGAGGACTCGCCGGCAATGAGCAGTTCTTC. This codes for CASSGGLAGNEQFF.

The CDR3 reads CASSQGLATPYEQYF. The DNA of the CDR3 is TGTGCCAGCAGCCAAGGACTAGCGACACCTTACGAGCAGTACTTC. The J gene is TRBJ2-7, the V gene TRBV3-1 (or the pseudogene TRBV3-2), with 8 bases lining up with TRBD2. The CDR3 runs 15 residues. J lost 4 bases, V lost 1 base, and 6 bases had no gene match. Germline V gene sequence: CDR1 LGHDT, CDR2 YNNKEL (reference sequence).

The chain combines TRBV5-1 with TRBJ1-4; D unresolved. Deletions cut 0 bases from V and 0 bases from J, with 9 bases between. In germline, CDR1 is SGHRS, CDR2 YFSETQ. The CDR3 is 16 residues long. The CDR3 region has the DNA TGCGCCAGCAGCTTGGTCGGCGGGGCAACTAATGAAAAACTGTTTTTT. This encodes CASSLVGGATNEKLFF.

This sequence joins TRBV9 and TRBJ1-2, with TRBD1 as a possible D gene (6 bases). Germline-derived CDR1 and CDR2 are SGDLS and YYNGEE. V was pared by 2 bases and J by 12 bases, with 20 bases between. This CDR3 has 14 amino acids. The CDR3 loop reads CASSVGGDTGVDTF. The CDR3 coding sequence is TGTGCCAGCAGCGTTGGGGGGGACACCGGAGTGGACACCTTC.

This clone was found once. The chain employs TRBV6-2 or TRBV6-3 and TRBJ2-3, with D uncertain. The germline CDR1 and CDR2 sequences are MNHEY and SVGEGT. Trimming stripped 0 bases from V and 4 bases from J, with 14 bases between. This CDR3 has 16 amino acids. In DNA, the CDR3 is TGTGCCAGCAGTTACTCCTTCAGCGTTGGAGCAGATACGCAGTATTTT. It codes for CASSYSFSVGADTQYF.

This clone was observed a few times. This chain uses TRBV3-1 (or the pseudogene TRBV3-2) with TRBJ2-7; D is perhaps TRBD1 (6 bases). From germline, CDR1 is LGHDT and CDR2 YNNKEL (reference sequence). The V gene lost 4 bases and the J gene lost 12 bases, with 19 bases spanning the gap. The CDR3 covers 13 residues. In nucleotides, the CDR3 is TGTGCCAGCAGCCCGACATATTGGGACACCGCGTACTTC. It codes for CASSPTYWDTAYF.

This clone was detected only a few times. The CDR3 reads CASSLVPTSGGEQYF. The CDR3 DNA is TGTGCCAGCAGCTTAGTGCCTACTAGCGGGGGCGAGCAGTACTTC. The chain recombines TRBV7-6 with TRBJ2-7; 11 nucleotides align to TRBD2. The CDR3 extends over 15 amino acids. Trimming at V came to 1 base and at J to 6 bases, leaving 5 bases not matched to a gene. Germline values: CDR1 SGHVS, CDR2 FNYEAQ. The full variable domain, rest sourced from reference TRBV7-6 and TRBJ2-7, is GAGVSQSPRYKVTKRGQDVALRCDPISGHVSLYWYRQALGQGPEFLTYFNYEAQQDKSGLPNDRFSAERPEGSISTLTIQRTEQRDSAMYRCASSLVPTSGGEQYFGPGTRLTVT.

This clone showed up just once. The chain combines TRBV18 with TRBJ2-5; tentative D call: TRBD1 (6 bases). CDR3 length: 14 amino acids. Germline V CDR1 and CDR2: KGHSH, LQKENI. V lost 3 bases to trimming and J lost 2 bases, with 10 bases between them. This chain's CDR3 is CASSPRRGQETQYF. The CDR3 DNA sequence: TGTGCCAGCTCACCGAGAAGGGGGCAAGAGACCCAGTACTTC.